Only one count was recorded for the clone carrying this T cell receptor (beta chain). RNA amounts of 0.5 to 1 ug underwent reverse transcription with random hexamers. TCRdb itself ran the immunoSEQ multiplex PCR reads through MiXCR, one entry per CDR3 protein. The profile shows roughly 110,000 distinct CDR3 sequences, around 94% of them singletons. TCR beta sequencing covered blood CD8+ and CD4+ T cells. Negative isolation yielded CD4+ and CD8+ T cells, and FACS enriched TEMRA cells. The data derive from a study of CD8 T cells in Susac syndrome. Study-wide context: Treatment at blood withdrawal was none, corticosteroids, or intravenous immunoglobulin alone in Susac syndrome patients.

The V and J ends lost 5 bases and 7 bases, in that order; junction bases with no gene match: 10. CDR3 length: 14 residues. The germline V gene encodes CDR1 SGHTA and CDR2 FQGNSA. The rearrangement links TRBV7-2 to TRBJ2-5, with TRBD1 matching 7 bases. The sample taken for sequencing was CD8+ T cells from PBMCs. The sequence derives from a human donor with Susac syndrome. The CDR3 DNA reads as TGTGCCAGCAGCGATCGACAGGGCAGGTGGACCCAGTACTTC. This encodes CASSDRQGRWTQYF.